This record looks at one TCR beta chain sequence and its context. Antigen unknown. The donors were in the approximately 110-subject validation cohort; that cohort was separate from the approximately 700-subject first cohort. This CDR3 has 14 amino acids. Trimming took off 3 bases at V and 5 bases at J, with 14 bases between the two ends. From germline, CDR1 is SGHNT and CDR2 YYREEE (reference sequence). TCRdb keeps only in-frame clones here, not all; method: immunoSEQ multiplex PCR. The sample holds about 50,000 clones, around nine tenths seen once. This sample stems from a study of cytomegalovirus exposure and HLA in healthy donors. Study-level information: The approximately 600 first-cohort repertoires shared a platform with the roughly 130 validation repertoires, as reported in a later analysis. Regarding the study as a whole: The authors enumerated some 160 TCR beta chains as linked to cytomegalovirus. According to a subsequent analysis, TCR clusters identified in the first cohort showed a tendency to co-occur across the roughly 110 validation repertoires.

The receptor's source is a man in his late teens or twenties in good health and CMV-seronegative. This chain links TRBV5-4 with TRBJ2-5; D gene uncertain. The material sequenced was PBMCs. The CDR3 DNA is TGTGCCAGCAGCTCCCGGGTGGTCGGGGAGACCCAGTACTTC. Encoded protein: CASSSRVVGETQYF. The full variable domain, in which reference TRBV5-4 and TRBJ2-5 provide the parts outside the CDR3, is ETGVTQSPTHLIKTRGQQVTLRCSSQSGHNTVSWYQQALGQGPQFIFQYYREEENGRGNFPPRFSGLQFPNYSSELNVNALELDDSALYLCASSSRVVGETQYFGPGTRLLVL.